This TCR beta chain was profiled in a study of T-cell memory formation after mild COVID-19. Study-level findings and limits: Balance between CD4 and CD8 was seen in clones contracting day 15 to 85, and a CD4+ lean was seen in later expanders. Memory from before infection featured some responding clones, which suggests cross-reactive memory joined. Still unconfirmed is whether the second-wave clones peaking on day 37 recognized SARS-CoV-2. Contracting CD8+ clones were enriched in EMRA, CD4+ mainly in CM and EM.

A note on this clonotype: The antigen is not known.

Germline V gene data show CDR1 as LNHNV and CDR2 as YYDKDF (reference sequence). The germline V and J ends were trimmed by 4 bases and 3 bases, with 10 bases remaining between them. The length of the CDR3 is 14 residues. TCRdb itself ran the 5' RACE reads through MiXCR, one entry per CDR3 protein. The sample carries tens of thousands of distinct CDR3 sequences, about 15% recorded once. The rearrangement uses TRBV15 and TRBJ1-5, with unresolved D. This TCR derives from an adult woman who had mild COVID-19 (a few samples of this study predate the infection). Cell type and time point are not known. The sequenced material came from PBMCs or a T cell subset sorted from them (not recorded which). The CDR3 coding sequence is TGTGCCACCAGCAAGGACGGTACCAATCAGCCCCAGCATTTT. It translates to CATSKDGTNQPQHF.